This TCR beta chain stems from a study of cytomegalovirus exposure and HLA in healthy donors. Findings and limits, study-wide: The study dropped some indistinguishable V segments, TRBV6-2 and TRBV6-3 among them. TCR beta V segments were, for the most part, productive about 87% or about 30% of the time in an earlier analysis. Rarity marked most TCR sequences, yet some public TCRs occurred in many donors.

The PCR employed 60 Vbeta primers together with 13 Jbeta primers. In the original processing: Around 11 million shared chains were among the about 80 million unique TCR beta chains that a later analysis counted. The data were produced by immunoSEQ multiplex PCR, yet TCRdb's version contains in-frame clones alone and is incomplete. D and trimming come from the DNA, and the V and J calls and clone size come from that table. The sample has 150,000 to 200,000 clones. CDR3 length: 15 amino acids. V gave up 4 bases and J gave up 5 bases; unmatched junction bases: 5. Germline V lookup: CDR1 SGHNT, CDR2 YYREEE (reference sequence). Concerning this clone: Antigen: not known.

The TCR originated in a woman aged 55-69 years in good health and CMV-seronegative. Sequenced sample: PBMCs. The chain combines TRBV5-4 with TRBJ2-2; 10 bases align to TRBD1. The CDR3: CASSPWTGGTGELFF. The DNA of the CDR3 is TGTGCCAGCAGCCCCTGGACAGGGGGGACCGGGGAGCTGTTTTTT.